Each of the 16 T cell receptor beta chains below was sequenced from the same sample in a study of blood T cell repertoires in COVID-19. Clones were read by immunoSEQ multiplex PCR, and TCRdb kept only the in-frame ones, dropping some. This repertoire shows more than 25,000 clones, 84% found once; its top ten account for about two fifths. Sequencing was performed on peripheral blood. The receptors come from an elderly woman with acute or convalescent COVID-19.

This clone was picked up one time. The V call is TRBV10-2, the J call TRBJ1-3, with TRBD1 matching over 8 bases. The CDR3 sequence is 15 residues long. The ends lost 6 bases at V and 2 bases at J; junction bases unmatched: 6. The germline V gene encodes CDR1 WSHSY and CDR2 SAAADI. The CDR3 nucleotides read TGCGCCAGCAGCACCCCGGACAGGGCTGGAAACACCATATATTTT. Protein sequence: CASSTPDRAGNTIYF.

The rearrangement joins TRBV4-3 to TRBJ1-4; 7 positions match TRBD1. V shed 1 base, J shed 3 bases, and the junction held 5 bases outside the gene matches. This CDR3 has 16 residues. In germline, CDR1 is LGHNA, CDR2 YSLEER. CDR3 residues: CASSQGTGTANEKLFF. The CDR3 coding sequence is TGCGCCAGCAGCCAAGGGACCGGGACAGCTAATGAAAAACTGTTTTTT.

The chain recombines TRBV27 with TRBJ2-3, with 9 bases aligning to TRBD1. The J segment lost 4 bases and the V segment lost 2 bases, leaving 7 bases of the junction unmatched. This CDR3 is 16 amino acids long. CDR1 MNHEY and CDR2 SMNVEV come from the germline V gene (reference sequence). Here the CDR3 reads CASSLQTGGGADTQYF. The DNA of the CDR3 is TGTGCCAGCAGTTTACAGACAGGGGGGGGCGCAGATACGCAGTATTTT.

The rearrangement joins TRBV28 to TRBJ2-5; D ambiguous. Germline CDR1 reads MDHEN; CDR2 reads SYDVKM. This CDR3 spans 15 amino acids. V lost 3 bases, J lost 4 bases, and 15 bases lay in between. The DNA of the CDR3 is TGTGCCAGCAGTTTCCCTCGGAGAAATAGAGAGACCCAGTACTTC. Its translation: CASSFPRRNRETQYF.

The CDR3 region is CASRRQGGHSGANVLTF. As DNA, the CDR3 is TGTGCCAGCAGAAGACAGGGGGGGCACTCTGGGGCCAACGTCCTGACTTTC. The chain joins TRBV2 to TRBJ2-6; 9 bases are shared with TRBD1. V shed 6 bases, J shed 0 bases, and the junction held 6 bases outside the gene matches. Germline CDR1 and CDR2: SNHLY and FYNNEI. There are 17 residues in the CDR3.

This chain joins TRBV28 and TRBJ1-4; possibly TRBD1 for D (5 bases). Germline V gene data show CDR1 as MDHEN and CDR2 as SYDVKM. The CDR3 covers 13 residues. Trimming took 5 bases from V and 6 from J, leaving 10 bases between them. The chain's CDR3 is CASSQGRDEKLFF. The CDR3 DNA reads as TGTGCCAGCAGTCAGGGCAGAGATGAAAAACTGTTTTTT.

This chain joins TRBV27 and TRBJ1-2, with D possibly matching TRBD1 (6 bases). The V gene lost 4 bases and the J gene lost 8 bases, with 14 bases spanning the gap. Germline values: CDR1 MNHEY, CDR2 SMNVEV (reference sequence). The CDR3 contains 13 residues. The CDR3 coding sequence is TGTGCCAGCAGTTCGCTACACAGGGAGGGCTACACCTTC. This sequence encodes CASSSLHREGYTF.

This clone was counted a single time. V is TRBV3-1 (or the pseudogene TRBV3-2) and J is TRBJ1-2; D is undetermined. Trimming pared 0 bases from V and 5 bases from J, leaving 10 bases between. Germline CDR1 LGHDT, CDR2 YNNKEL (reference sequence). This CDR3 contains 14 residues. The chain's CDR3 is CASSQEAGAYGYTF. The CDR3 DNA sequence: TGTGCCAGCAGCCAAGAGGCGGGCGCGTATGGCTACACCTTC.

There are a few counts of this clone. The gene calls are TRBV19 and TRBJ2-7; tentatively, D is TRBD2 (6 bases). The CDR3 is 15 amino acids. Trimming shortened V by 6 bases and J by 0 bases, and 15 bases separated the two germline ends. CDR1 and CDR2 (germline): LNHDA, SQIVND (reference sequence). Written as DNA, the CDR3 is TGTGCCAGTAGCTCGATGGAGGGGCGCTCCTACGAGCAGTACTTC. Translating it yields CASSSMEGRSYEQYF.

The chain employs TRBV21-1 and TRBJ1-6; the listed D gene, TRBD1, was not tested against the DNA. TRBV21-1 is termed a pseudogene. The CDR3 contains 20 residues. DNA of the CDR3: TGTGCCAGCAGCACTCGCCATATCACAGGGGGCGCAGACTGGCGGTCACCCCTCCACTTT. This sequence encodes CASSTRHITGGADWRSPLHF.

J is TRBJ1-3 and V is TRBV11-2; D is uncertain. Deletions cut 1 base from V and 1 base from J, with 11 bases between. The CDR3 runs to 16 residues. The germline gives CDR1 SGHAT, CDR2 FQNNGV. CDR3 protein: CASSLGQLVSGNTIYF. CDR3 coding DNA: TGTGCCAGCAGCTTAGGCCAGTTGGTATCTGGAAACACCATATATTTT. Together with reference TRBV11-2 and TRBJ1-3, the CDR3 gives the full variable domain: EAGVAQSPRYKIIEKRQSVAFWCNPISGHATLYWYQQILGQGPKLLIQFQNNGVVDDSQLPKDRFSAERLKGVDSTLKIQPAKLEDSAVYLCASSLGQLVSGNTIYFGEGSWLTVV.

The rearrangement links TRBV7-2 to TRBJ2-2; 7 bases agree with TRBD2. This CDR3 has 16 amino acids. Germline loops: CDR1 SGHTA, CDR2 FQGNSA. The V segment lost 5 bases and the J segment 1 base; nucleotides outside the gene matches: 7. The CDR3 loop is CASSRRVAGNTGELFF. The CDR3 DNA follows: TGTGCCAGCAGCCGCCGGGTAGCGGGGAACACCGGGGAGCTGTTTTTT.

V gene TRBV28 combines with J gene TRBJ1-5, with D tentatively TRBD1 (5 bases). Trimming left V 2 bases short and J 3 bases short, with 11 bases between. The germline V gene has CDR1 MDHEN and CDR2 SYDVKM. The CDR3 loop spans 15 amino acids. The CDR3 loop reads CASSLTVGANQPQHF. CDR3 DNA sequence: TGTGCCAGCAGTTTAACAGTTGGGGCCAATCAGCCCCAGCATTTT.

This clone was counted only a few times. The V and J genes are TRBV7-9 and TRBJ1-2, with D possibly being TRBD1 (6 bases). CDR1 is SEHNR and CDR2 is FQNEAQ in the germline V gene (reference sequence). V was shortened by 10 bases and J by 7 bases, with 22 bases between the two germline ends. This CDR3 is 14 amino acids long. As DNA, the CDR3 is TGTGCCACACCCCGGGACATTCCCTTGGGTGGCTACACCTTC. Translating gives CATPRDIPLGGYTF.

CDR3 nucleotide sequence: TGCGCCAGCAGACTAGCGGGGGACAACAATGAGCAGTTCTTC. Protein product: CASRLAGDNNEQFF. This sequence joins TRBV10-2 and TRBJ2-1, with 11 bases identical to TRBD2. Germline trimming cut 6 bases from V and 5 bases from J; bases unmatched to any gene: 3. Germline V gene data show CDR1 as WSHSY and CDR2 as SAAADI. This CDR3 contains 14 residues.

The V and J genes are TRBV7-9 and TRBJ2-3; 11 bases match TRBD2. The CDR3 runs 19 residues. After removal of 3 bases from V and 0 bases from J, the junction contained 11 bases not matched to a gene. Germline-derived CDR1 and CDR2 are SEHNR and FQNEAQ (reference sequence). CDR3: CASSFPSGRRGSSTDTQYF. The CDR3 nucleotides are TGTGCCAGCAGCTTTCCTAGCGGGAGGAGGGGTTCTAGCACAGATACGCAGTATTTT.